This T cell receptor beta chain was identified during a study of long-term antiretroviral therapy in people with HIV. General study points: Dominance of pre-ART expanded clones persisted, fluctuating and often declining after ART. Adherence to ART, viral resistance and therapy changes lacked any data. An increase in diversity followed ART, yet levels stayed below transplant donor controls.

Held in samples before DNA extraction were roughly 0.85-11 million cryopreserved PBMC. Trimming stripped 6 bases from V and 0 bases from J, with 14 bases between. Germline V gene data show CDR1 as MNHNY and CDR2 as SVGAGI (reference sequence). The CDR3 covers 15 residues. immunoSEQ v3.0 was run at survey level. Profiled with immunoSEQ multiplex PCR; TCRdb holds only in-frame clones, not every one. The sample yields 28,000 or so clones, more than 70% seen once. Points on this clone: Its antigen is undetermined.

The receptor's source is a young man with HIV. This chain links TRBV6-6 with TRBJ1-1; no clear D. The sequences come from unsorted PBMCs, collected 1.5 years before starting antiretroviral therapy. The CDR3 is CASSESPSLNTEAFF. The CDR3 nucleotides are TGTGCCAGCAGCGAATCACCGAGCCTGAACACTGAAGCTTTCTTT.